The following is a T cell receptor beta chain sequence with its context. The antigen is undetermined. It may be a read error: a sequence one base away is much more abundant. The sample belongs to a study of T cells after yellow fever vaccination. The authors made TCR cDNA by 5'RACE template switching, adding a universal primer site and UMIs. TCRdb fed the 5' RACE reads into MiXCR, producing one record per CDR3 protein. The table lists 50,000 or so distinct CDR3 sequences, 7.4% of them singletons. Trimming removed 4 bases at V and 2 bases at J, with 4 bases between. The CDR3 has 12 residues. The study, taken as a whole, reports: From the bulk population, abundant clonotypes could contaminate and appear within FACS-sorted repertoires. Post-booster repertoires contained most primary-vaccination clones again (almost 97% CD4, around 89% CD8).

This chain uses TRBV12-3 or TRBV12-4 with TRBJ2-3; D is unclear. The TCR was taken from a man younger than 35 who received the YFV17D yellow fever vaccine. Sequences were derived from CD8+ T cells sorted from PBMCs, sampled around 16 days after the first yellow fever vaccination. The CDR3 here is CASSWDTDTQYF. CDR3 sequence (DNA): TGTGCCAGCAGTTGGGACACAGATACGCAGTATTTT.